The 30 T cell receptor beta chains listed next were all sequenced from one sample in a study of OX40 agonist ivuxolimab in advanced cancers. Method: immunoSEQ multiplex PCR; TCRdb's copy keeps in-frame clones and lacks some. Of roughly 30,000 clones in the sample, roughly 74% were seen once. The specimen comprised CD4+ or CD8+ T cells sorted from blood, sampled in a trial of the OX40 agonist ivuxolimab. Every receptor here comes from an adult with an advanced solid tumor such as melanoma, head and neck, liver or kidney cancer.

J is TRBJ2-2 and V is TRBV7-3; D not resolved. This CDR3 has 13 amino acids. Trimming removed 5 bases from V and 1 base from J, with 5 bases in between. Germline assignment: CDR1 SGHTA and CDR2 FQGTGA. The CDR3 is CASSRQNTGELFF. As DNA, the CDR3 is TGTGCCAGCAGCCGGCAGAACACCGGGGAGCTGTTTTTT.

The chain has TRBV29-1 and TRBJ1-2; a weak D match, TRBD1 (6 bases). This CDR3 has 14 residues. Between the trimmed V and J ends, which lost 1 base and 4 bases, there was a span of 13 bases. CDR1 and CDR2 (germline): SQVTM, ANQGSEA. CDR3 in DNA: TGCAGCGTTGAAGCGGGACACCAGATCTATGGCTACACCTTC. It translates to CSVEAGHQIYGYTF.

CDR3 sequence: CASSSGQDLSYNSPLHF. The CDR3 bases are TGCGCCAGCAGCTCGGGACAGGACCTCTCCTATAATTCACCCCTCCACTTT. The V and J genes are TRBV5-1 and TRBJ1-6; 8 nucleotides line up with TRBD1. V was pared by 3 bases and J by 0 bases, with 5 bases of the junction left unmatched. Germline assignment: CDR1 SGHRS and CDR2 YFSETQ. The CDR3 has 17 residues.

V and J are TRBV5-4 and TRBJ1-2, with a tentative D call TRBD1 (5 bases). Germline V gene data show CDR1 as SGHNT and CDR2 as YYREEE (reference sequence). This CDR3 comprises 12 residues. With 4 bases removed from V and 6 bases from J, the gap between germline ends came to 10 bases. The CDR3 DNA reads as TGTGCCAGCAGCACCGACAGTAATGGCTACACCTTC. Encoded protein: CASSTDSNGYTF.

The chain joins TRBV11-2 to TRBJ2-5; 9 bases agree with TRBD1. Germline CDR1 is SGHAT and CDR2 is FQNNGV. V shed 6 bases and J 2 bases; nucleotides not matched to a gene: 7. This CDR3 region has 15 residues. The chain's CDR3 is CASRMGTGSQETQYF. The CDR3 nucleotides are TGTGCCAGCAGAATGGGGACAGGGTCACAAGAGACCCAGTACTTC.

This chain uses TRBV7-2 with TRBJ2-3; 13 bases fit TRBD2. Trimming removed 2 bases from V and 1 base from J; junction bases left unmatched: 9. Germline CDR1 reads SGHTA; CDR2 reads FQGNSA. This CDR3 region has 19 residues. CDR3 amino acids: CASSLRRLAGGGGTDTQYF. CDR3 coding DNA: TGTGCCAGCAGCTTACGGAGACTAGCGGGGGGTGGGGGCACAGATACGCAGTATTTT.

The chain recombines TRBV27 with TRBJ2-6, with 8 positions matching TRBD1. The CDR3 runs 17 residues. CDR1 MNHEY and CDR2 SMNVEV come from the germline V gene (reference sequence). After removal of 5 bases from V and 0 bases from J, the junction contained 6 bases not matched to a gene. The CDR3 nucleotides read TGTGCCAGCAGTCCTGGGACAGGTCTCTCTGGGGCCAACGTCCTGACTTTC. Translating it yields CASSPGTGLSGANVLTF.

J is TRBJ1-2 and V is TRBV5-1, with D possibly being TRBD1 (6 bases). Germline CDR1 and CDR2: SGHRS and YFSETQ. Trimming pared 6 bases from V and 7 bases from J, leaving 25 bases between. The CDR3 totals 16 residues. CDR3 sequence: CASTVLDSGSSFGYTF. CDR3 nucleotides: TGCGCCAGCACTGTGCTGGACAGCGGGTCGAGTTTTGGCTACACCTTC. The variable domain in full, completed from reference TRBV5-1 and TRBJ1-2, reads KAGVTQTPRYLIKTRGQQVTLSCSPISGHRSVSWYQQTPGQGLQFLFEYFSETQRNKGNFPGRFSGRQFSNSRSEMNVSTLELGDSALYLCASTVLDSGSSFGYTFGSGTRLTVV.

The chain carries TRBV4-2 and TRBJ2-3; TRBD2 might be the D (7 bases). V was pared by 4 bases and J by 4 bases, with 15 bases between. The CDR3 totals 15 residues. Germline CDR1 is LGHNA and CDR2 is YNFKEQ. CDR3 sequence reads: CASSPLTGGPDTQYF. The CDR3 DNA sequence: TGTGCCAGCAGCCCCCTAACGGGGGGCCCAGATACGCAGTATTTT.

Only a few counts were recorded for this clone. The genes are TRBV5-4 and TRBJ1-6; no firm D call. V shed 2 bases and J shed 9 bases, with 15 bases lying between them. This CDR3 is built from 15 residues. Germline V gene data show CDR1 as SGHNT and CDR2 as YYREEE (reference sequence). CDR3 protein: CASSFNRQNSSPLHF. The CDR3, as DNA: TGTGCCAGCAGCTTCAACCGCCAGAACAGTTCACCCCTCCACTTT.

This clone turned up a few times. The chain joins TRBV7-9 to TRBJ1-2; D is uncertain. Trimming took 1 base from V and 1 from J, leaving 10 bases between them. The CDR3 runs to 15 residues. Germline-derived CDR1 and CDR2 are SEHNR and FQNEAQ (reference sequence). CDR3 amino acids: CASSLENRINYGYTF. The CDR3 coding sequence is TGTGCCAGCAGCTTAGAGAACAGAATTAACTATGGCTACACCTTC.

CDR3 sequence: CASRRQGTNTGELFF. CDR3 DNA: TGTGCCAGCAGGAGACAGGGAACGAACACCGGGGAGCTGTTTTTT. The chain is built from TRBV2 and TRBJ2-2; 7 bases are shared with TRBD1. Trimming took 6 bases from V and 0 from J; bases not matched to a gene: 4. Germline V gene sequence: CDR1 SNHLY, CDR2 FYNNEI. There are 15 residues in the CDR3.

The chain is built from TRBV20-1 and TRBJ2-5; no clear D gene. The V and J ends lost 7 bases and 7 bases respectively, with 10 bases between them. Germline-derived CDR1 and CDR2 are DFQATT and SNEGSKA (reference sequence). The CDR3 contains 10 residues. CDR3 sequence: CSVMALTQYF. DNA for the CDR3: TGCAGTGTTATGGCTTTGACCCAGTACTTC.

V usage is TRBV5-8 and J usage is TRBJ1-2, with D uncertain. This CDR3 region has 11 residues. Germline-derived CDR1 and CDR2 are SGHTS and YDEGEE. Trimming removed 0 bases from V and 8 bases from J, with 5 bases in between. The CDR3 DNA sequence: TGTGCCAGCAGCTTGGGACACGGCTACACCTTC. It is translated as CASSLGHGYTF.

This chain uses TRBV5-1 with TRBJ2-7; 7 bases agree with TRBD1. The CDR3 is 14 amino acids. Germline V gene lookup returns CDR1 SGHRS and CDR2 YFSETQ. The V gene end was trimmed by 0 bases and the J gene end by 3 bases; junction bases not matched to a gene: 3. In DNA, the CDR3 is TGCGCCAGCAGCTTGGGGGGACAGTTCTACGAGCAGTACTTC. It yields the protein CASSLGGQFYEQYF.

This clone has a handful of counts. This chain joins TRBV18 and TRBJ2-7; perhaps D is TRBD1 or TRBD2 (6 bases each). Germline loops: CDR1 KGHSH, CDR2 LQKENI. The CDR3 is 13 amino acids. V gave up 6 bases and J gave up 7 bases, with 16 bases separating them. The CDR3 is CASSRDSRGEQYV. The CDR3 region has the DNA TGTGCCAGCTCGCGGGACTCTAGGGGGGAGCAGTACGTC.

The chain has TRBV5-1 and TRBJ1-2; D is perhaps TRBD1 (6 bases). Germline CDR1 SGHRS, CDR2 YFSETQ. This CDR3 is built from 13 residues. V shed 0 bases and J shed 4 bases, with 7 bases lying between them. CDR3 loop: CASSLEDSYGYTF. For the CDR3, the DNA is TGCGCCAGCAGCTTGGAGGACAGCTATGGCTACACCTTC.

The chain uses TRBV7-2 and TRBJ2-3; 9 bases map to TRBD2. The V and J ends lost 3 bases and 4 bases, in that order; junction bases with no gene match: 5. Germline loops: CDR1 SGHTA, CDR2 FQGNSA. There are 15 residues in the CDR3. CDR3 DNA: TGTGCCAGCAGCTTCCGCGGGGGGGACGCAGATACGCAGTATTTT. This codes for CASSFRGGDADTQYF.

The chain employs TRBV28 and TRBJ1-2; D is unresolved. V was trimmed by 5 bases and J by 4 bases, leaving 14 bases between them. Germline CDR1 and CDR2: MDHEN and SYDVKM. CDR3 length equals 14 residues. CDR3 in amino acids: CASSTPARAYGYTF. CDR3 DNA sequence: TGTGCCAGCAGTACGCCCGCCCGGGCCTATGGCTACACCTTC.

The CDR3 DNA follows: TGTGCCAGCAGCCGGACGGGGAATCAGCCCCAGCATTTT. Translation: CASSRTGNQPQHF. The V gene is TRBV11-1, the J gene TRBJ1-5, with D uncertain. V lost 5 bases and J 4 bases, leaving 9 bases between the germline ends. This CDR3 is built from 13 residues. Germline V gene sequence: CDR1 SGHAT, CDR2 FQDESV (reference sequence).

This clone has a single count. The V call is TRBV6-5, the J call TRBJ1-2, with D possibly matching TRBD1 (5 bases). The V gene's germline CDR1 is MNHEY and CDR2 SVGAGI. The CDR3 runs 13 residues. Between the trimmed V and J ends, which lost 2 bases and 5 bases, there was a span of 9 bases. The CDR3 bases are TGTGCCAGCAGTTACCGCCAGGGTTATGGCTACACCTTC. This encodes CASSYRQGYGYTF.

This clone has just a few counts. This chain joins TRBV29-1 and TRBJ2-1, with 8 bases fitting TRBD1. The germline gives CDR1 SQVTM, CDR2 ANQGSEA. J lost 7 bases, V lost 7 bases, and 6 bases had no gene match. The CDR3 loop spans 12 amino acids. The CDR3 spells CSADRGGNEQFF. CDR3 DNA sequence: TGCAGCGCCGACAGGGGTGGGAATGAGCAGTTCTTC.

The chain uses TRBV7-9 and TRBJ1-6; 10 bases fit TRBD1. Germline trimming cut 5 bases from V and 2 bases from J; bases unmatched to any gene: 9. The CDR3 runs 18 residues. From germline, CDR1 is SEHNR and CDR2 FQNEAQ (reference sequence). CDR3 in amino acids: CASSHPDRGNPYNSPLHF. In DNA form, the CDR3 reads TGTGCCAGCAGCCACCCGGACAGGGGGAACCCCTATAATTCACCCCTCCACTTT.

The sample holds a few counts of this clone. The V and J genes are TRBV28 and TRBJ2-7; weak D call: TRBD1 (6 bases). The CDR3 totals 15 residues. Trimming shortened V by 2 bases and J by 0 bases, and 11 bases separated the two germline ends. Germline V lookup: CDR1 MDHEN, CDR2 SYDVKM. CDR3 loop: CASSLNDRRSYEQYF. In DNA form, the CDR3 reads TGTGCCAGCAGTTTAAACGACAGGCGCTCCTACGAGCAGTACTTC.

The sample holds a few counts of this clone. The chain couples TRBV6-1 to TRBJ1-6; 8 positions agree with TRBD1. V shed 6 bases and J 7 bases; nucleotides not matched to a gene: 2. The CDR3 covers 13 residues. Germline V lookup: CDR1 MNHNS, CDR2 SASEGT. The CDR3 loop reads CASRRTGNSPLHF. CDR3 nucleotide sequence: TGTGCCAGCAGAAGGACAGGGAATTCACCCCTCCACTTT.

This clone was seen only a few times. The chain has TRBV9 and TRBJ2-2; maybe TRBD2 (7 bases). The CDR3 is 16 amino acids. The germline gives CDR1 SGDLS, CDR2 YYNGEE. Trimming took off 3 bases at V and 4 bases at J, with 16 bases between the two ends. The DNA for the CDR3 is TGTGCCAGCAGCGAGGTCCTGGGGGGGCCCACCGGGGAGCTGTTTTTT. This encodes CASSEVLGGPTGELFF.

The chain carries TRBV27 and TRBJ2-5, with D hard to call. This CDR3 spans 14 amino acids. V gave up 2 bases and J gave up 4 bases, with 11 bases separating them. Germline V gene lookup returns CDR1 MNHEY and CDR2 SMNVEV (reference sequence). CDR3 nucleotide sequence: TGTGCCAGCAGTTTAATCCCCCTTGGAGAGACCCAGTACTTC. Translating it yields CASSLIPLGETQYF.

The J gene is TRBJ1-2, the V gene TRBV21-1; the DNA was not compared with TRBD1, the D call given in the table. TRBV21-1 is a recognized pseudogene. The CDR3 has 16 amino acids. In DNA form, the CDR3 reads TGTGCCAGCAGCCCCGAGGGTACAGGGGGACTCTATGGCTACACCTTC. Its translation is CASSPEGTGGLYGYTF.

The chain joins TRBV27 to TRBJ2-7, with 7 bases fitting TRBD1. Losses at the gene ends were 4 bases for V and 0 bases for J; bases not matched to a gene: 9. CDR3 size: 16 residues. Looked up from germline, CDR1 is MNHEY and CDR2 is SMNVEV (reference sequence). The CDR3 DNA follows: TGTGCCAGCAGTTCAGGGGGTGGGGTCAGCTCCTACGAGCAGTACGTC. Amino acid sequence: CASSSGGGVSSYEQYV.

This sequence joins TRBV5-4 and TRBJ2-5; the match to TRBD2 covers 8 bases. Germline V gene sequence: CDR1 SGHNT, CDR2 YYREEE (reference sequence). After removal of 5 bases from V and 5 bases from J, the junction contained 11 bases not matched to a gene. The CDR3 length is 15 residues. The CDR3, as DNA: TGTGCCAGCAGGTTTCGGGGGGGCCTAGGGGAGACCCAGTACTTC. As protein: CASRFRGGLGETQYF.